The 18 T cell receptor beta chains below were found in one sample sequenced in a study of T cell repertoires in cytomegalovirus infection. MiXCR, run by TCRdb on the reads, gives a single entry per CDR3 protein. The table includes about 260,000 distinct CDR3 sequences, roughly 9% detected once. Specimen: PBMCs. The source is a human donor in good health (CMV status not recorded). Some clones in this sample may be carry-over from other donors' samples.

This clonotype has ten or more counts. The genes are TRBV7-8 and TRBJ2-7; 7 nucleotides match TRBD1. After removal of 0 bases from V and 6 bases from J, the junction contained 5 bases not matched to a gene. Germline values: CDR1 SGHVS, CDR2 FQNEAQ. The CDR3 extends over 14 amino acids. The CDR3 DNA is TGTGCCAGCAGCTTAGCGAACGACAGGGCCGAGCAGTACTTC. Translation gives CASSLANDRAEQYF.

This rearrangement joins TRBV2 to TRBJ2-2, with a possible D match to TRBD2 (5 bases). Looked up from germline, CDR1 is SNHLY and CDR2 is FYNNEI. V was trimmed by 1 base and J by 5 bases, leaving 11 bases between them. The CDR3 is made up of 15 amino acids. The CDR3 DNA is TGTGCCAGCAGTGAAGAGTACGGAGGAACCGGGGAGCTGTTTTTT. It yields the protein CASSEEYGGTGELFF.

The sample holds a few counts of this clonotype. The chain combines TRBV19 with TRBJ1-2, with a possible D match to TRBD1 (5 bases). Germline V lookup: CDR1 LNHDA, CDR2 SQIVND (reference sequence). V was trimmed by 5 bases and J by 4 bases, leaving 20 bases between them. The CDR3 loop spans 16 amino acids. CDR3 in DNA: TGTGCCAGTAGTGCAACCACCGGGCAGGGAATCTATGGCTACACCTTC. Its protein is CASSATTGQGIYGYTF.

CDR3 DNA: TGCAGTGCCCGACAGGATAGCAATCAGCCCCAGCATTTT. Translated: CSARQDSNQPQHF. The chain is built from TRBV20-1 and TRBJ1-5; tentative D call: TRBD1 (6 bases). Deletions cut 6 bases from V and 0 bases from J, with 9 bases between. CDR1 is DFQATT and CDR2 is SNEGSKA in the germline V gene (reference sequence). This CDR3 is built from 13 residues.

This clonotype was seen many times. V is TRBV7-9 and J is TRBJ1-1; 7 nucleotides agree with TRBD1. The V segment lost 5 bases and the J segment 4 bases; nucleotides outside the gene matches: 7. This CDR3 comprises 14 residues. In germline, CDR1 is SEHNR, CDR2 FQNEAQ (reference sequence). CDR3 sequence (DNA): TGTGCCAGCAGCCTCGGACAGGTGGCCACTGAAGCTTTCTTT. This codes for CASSLGQVATEAFF.

This clonotype was seen a handful of times. At one end, the junction sequence differs from germline, possibly due to a read error. The rearrangement uses TRBV7-2 and TRBJ2-6; either TRBD1 or TRBD2 may supply D (5 bases each). Germline V gene lookup returns CDR1 SGHTA and CDR2 FQGNSA. This CDR3 contains 19 residues. CDR3 in DNA: TGTGCCAGCAGCAGGGATGGGACCAAAGCTCTCTCTGGGGCCAACGTCCCGACTTTC. Protein: CASSRDGTKALSGANVPTF. Together with reference TRBV7-2 and TRBJ2-6, the CDR3 gives the full variable domain: GAGVSQSPSNKVTEKGKDVELRCDPISGHTALYWYRQSLGQGLEFLIYFQGNSAPDKSGLPSDRFSAERTGGSVSTLTIQRTQQEDSAVYLCASSRDGTKALSGANVPTFGAGSRLTVL.

This clonotype was picked up many times. The chain's CDR3 is CASSVNRLATNEKLFF. The CDR3 nucleotides read TGTGCCAGTAGTGTGAACCGACTTGCAACTAATGAAAAACTGTTTTTT. The gene calls are TRBV19 and TRBJ1-4, with D uncertain. V dropped 5 bases and J dropped 0 bases, with 13 bases sitting between them. The CDR3 has 16 amino acids. Germline V CDR1 and CDR2: LNHDA, SQIVND (reference sequence).

V is TRBV4-3 and J is TRBJ2-7; TRBD2 matches 10 bases. CDR3 length equals 15 residues. The V and J ends lost 3 bases and 0 bases, in that order; junction bases with no gene match: 2. Germline CDR1 LGHNA, CDR2 YSLEER. The CDR3, as DNA: TGCGCCAGCAGCCACGGACTAGCGGACTCCTACGAGCAGTACTTC. Translation: CASSHGLADSYEQYF.

This clonotype was picked up many times. The chain joins TRBV11-3 to TRBJ1-3; no clear D gene. Germline V gives CDR1 SGHNT, CDR2 YENEEA. This CDR3 is built from 14 residues. V was cut by 6 bases and J by 0 bases, with 9 bases left in between. The CDR3: CASRTDSSGNTIYF. In DNA, the CDR3 is TGTGCCAGCAGGACGGACTCCTCTGGAAACACCATATATTTT.

The CDR3 protein is CSATEPKGHQEQYF. Written as DNA, the CDR3 is TGCAGTGCGACAGAACCGAAGGGGCACCAGGAGCAGTACTTC. The genes are TRBV20-1 and TRBJ2-7; TRBD1 is a possible D gene (5 bases). CDR3 length: 14 residues. The V end lost 6 bases, the J end lost 7 bases, and 22 bases lay between the germline ends. CDR1 is DFQATT and CDR2 is SNEGSKA in the germline V gene (reference sequence).

The gene calls are TRBV28 and TRBJ2-5; D is possibly TRBD1 (6 bases). The CDR3 sequence is 15 residues long. Germline assignment: CDR1 MDHEN and CDR2 SYDVKM. Trimming took off 4 bases at V and 5 bases at J, with 17 bases between the two ends. CDR3 residues: CASSSPGQVTETQYF. The CDR3 DNA reads as TGTGCCAGCAGTTCCCCGGGACAAGTTACGGAGACCCAGTACTTC.

The rearrangement links TRBV19 to TRBJ1-2, with D perhaps TRBD1 (6 bases). CDR1 and CDR2 (germline): LNHDA, SQIVND (reference sequence). The CDR3 loop spans 13 amino acids. V was shortened by 4 bases and J by 8 bases, with 14 bases between the two germline ends. The CDR3 coding sequence is TGTGCCAGTAGTAGAGTGACAGGAATCGGCTACACCTTC. Its protein product is CASSRVTGIGYTF.

The chain has TRBV5-1 and TRBJ2-7; D unclear. This CDR3 comprises 12 residues. Germline assignment: CDR1 SGHRS and CDR2 YFSETQ. V was shortened by 0 bases and J by 6 bases, with 7 bases between the two germline ends. The CDR3 coding sequence is TGCGCCAGCAGCTTGGATCGGAGCGAGCAGTACTTC. This gives the protein CASSLDRSEQYF.

This clonotype has more than one count but fewer than ten. V and J are TRBV5-6 and TRBJ2-3, with TRBD2 as a possible D gene (6 bases). V lost 5 bases and J 0 bases, leaving 13 bases between the germline ends. Per the germline V gene, CDR1 is SGHDT and CDR2 is YYEEEE. CDR3 size: 15 residues. DNA of the CDR3: TGTGCCAGCAGGCTACTAGCTTGGAGCACAGATACGCAGTATTTT. Protein: CASRLLAWSTDTQYF.

Many counts were recorded for this clonotype. The chain joins TRBV7-3 to TRBJ2-3; 9 nucleotides match TRBD2. The CDR3 totals 15 residues. Per the germline V gene, CDR1 is SGHTA and CDR2 is FQGTGA. Trimming took 3 bases from V and 4 from J; bases not matched to a gene: 5. CDR3 nucleotides: TGTGCCAGCAGCTTTCGCGGGGGGGCCTCAGATACGCAGTATTTT. It codes for CASSFRGGASDTQYF.

The rearrangement uses TRBV18 and TRBJ1-1; TRBD1 might be the D (6 bases). Germline assignment: CDR1 KGHSH and CDR2 LQKENI. Trimming shortened V by 4 bases and J by 4 bases, and 16 bases separated the two germline ends. The CDR3 extends over 15 amino acids. The CDR3 DNA is TGTGCCAGCTCACTCAAACAGGGTTGGGGCACTGAAGCTTTCTTT. Amino acid sequence: CASSLKQGWGTEAFF.

This clonotype was observed many times. The J gene is TRBJ1-2, the V gene TRBV7-7, with D possibly TRBD1 on 6 matching bases. The ends were cut back, 5 bases at V and 0 bases at J, with 25 bases in the middle. CDR1 and CDR2 (germline): SSHAT, FNYEAQ (reference sequence). The CDR3 is 19 residues long. The CDR3 DNA is TGTGCCAGCAGCCCCCGCGTCGTCGGGGGCCTATTCGCTAACTATGGCTACACCTTC. Translated: CASSPRVVGGLFANYGYTF.

This clonotype was seen many times. The chain has TRBV7-2 and TRBJ1-1; TRBD1 aligns across 7 bases. The CDR3 spans 14 residues. Germline values: CDR1 SGHTA, CDR2 FQGNSA. The junction had 7 bases not matched to a gene; V was cut back by 4 bases and J by 5 bases. The CDR3 DNA sequence: TGTGCCAGCAGCTCGTACAGGGGACGGACTGAAGCTTTCTTT. This gives the protein CASSSYRGRTEAFF.